This entry lists 21 T cell receptor beta chains sequenced from one sample in a study of cytomegalovirus exposure and HLA in healthy donors. Researchers ran the PCR with 60 Vbeta and 13 Jbeta primers. Generated by immunoSEQ multiplex PCR, the TCRdb table keeps only in-frame clones and is missing some. The sample records under 200,000 clones, about four fifths being singletons. Source material: PBMCs. The receptors were sampled from a male donor in good health and CMV-seropositive.

V and J are TRBV6-1 and TRBJ2-1; maybe TRBD2 (5 bases). The germline CDR1 and CDR2 sequences are MNHNS and SASEGT. The CDR3 totals 14 residues. V lost 5 bases and J 10 bases, leaving 18 bases between the germline ends. DNA for the CDR3: TGTGCCAGCAGTTATAATCAAGCGGAGTCCGAGCAGTTCTTC. It codes for CASSYNQAESEQFF.

V and J are TRBV2 and TRBJ2-7; TRBD2 is a possible D gene (6 bases). Between the trimmed V and J ends, which lost 7 bases and 0 bases, there was a span of 16 bases. This CDR3 has 15 amino acids. CDR1 and CDR2 from the germline V gene are SNHLY and FYNNEI. The CDR3, as DNA: TGTGCCAGCAAGGAGGGACCCACGGACTCCTACGAGCAGTACTTC. It is translated as CASKEGPTDSYEQYF.

The V call is TRBV25-1, the J call TRBJ2-5; D might be TRBD2 (5 bases). The J call may be incorrect, as the DNA end agrees better with TRBJ2-7. Germline V gene sequence: CDR1 MGHDK, CDR2 SYGVNS. The CDR3 is 13 amino acids. CDR3 bases: TGTGCCAGCAGTGAAAGAGGGTTGCACGAGCAGTACTTC. Translated: CASSERGLHEQYF.

The chain employs TRBV2 and TRBJ1-4; the D is unclear. The CDR3 covers 16 residues. Germline-derived CDR1 and CDR2 are SNHLY and FYNNEI. Trimming took off 6 bases at V and 0 bases at J, with 14 bases between the two ends. The CDR3 DNA sequence: TGTGCCAGCAGCGAACCTTTTGACACAACTAATGAAAAACTGTTTTTT. Protein sequence: CASSEPFDTTNEKLFF.

Concerning this clone itself: At one of its ends the junction is not consistent with the germline gene, which may arise from a read error. The chain combines TRBV7-9 with TRBJ1-2, with a possible D match to TRBD1 (5 bases). CDR1 is SEHNR and CDR2 is FQNEAQ in the germline V gene (reference sequence). The CDR3 sequence is 15 residues long. CDR3 sequence reads: CSSSLFTGANYGYTF. The CDR3 nucleotides are TGTTCCAGCAGCTTATTCACAGGTGCTAACTATGGCTACACCTTC.

This clone has just a few counts. The chain has TRBV11-2 and TRBJ1-2, with 7 bases identical to TRBD1. The CDR3 consists of 18 residues. Germline assignment: CDR1 SGHAT and CDR2 FQNNGV. The junction had 22 bases not matched to a gene; V was cut back by 4 bases and J by 8 bases. For the CDR3, the DNA is TGTGCCAGCAGCTCGATAAGAGGGGGCCGGGCAGGGGCTTCGGGCTACACCTTC. Translation: CASSSIRGGRAGASGYTF.

This clone has just one count. The V and J genes are TRBV7-2 and TRBJ1-6, with D possibly matching TRBD1 (5 bases). This CDR3 is built from 18 residues. Germline CDR1 SGHTA, CDR2 FQGNSA. V was cut by 0 bases and J by 9 bases, with 21 bases left in between. The CDR3 loop reads CASSLAPRGSGIASPLHF. CDR3 coding DNA: TGTGCCAGCAGCTTAGCCCCGCGGGGGAGTGGTATAGCTTCACCCCTCCACTTT.

This rearrangement joins TRBV7-8 to TRBJ2-5; tentatively, D is TRBD1 (6 bases). V was shortened by 5 bases and J by 13 bases, with 14 bases between the two germline ends. The CDR3 runs to 11 residues. Germline V gene sequence: CDR1 SGHVS, CDR2 FQNEAQ. The CDR3 sequence is CASSMRQVWYF. CDR3 coding DNA: TGTGCCAGCAGCATGCGACAGGTCTGGTACTTC. The variable domain in full, completed from reference TRBV7-8 and TRBJ2-5, reads GAGVSQSPRYKVAKRGQDVALRCDPISGHVSLFWYQQALGQGPEFLTYFQNEAQLDKSGLPSDRFFAERPEGSVSTLKIQRTQQEDSAVYLCASSMRQVWYFGPGTRLLVL.

The chain couples TRBV5-1 to TRBJ2-3; 8 bases line up with TRBD1. CDR1 is SGHRS and CDR2 is YFSETQ in the germline V gene. The CDR3 loop spans 18 amino acids. V shed 4 bases, J shed 1 base, and the junction held 14 bases outside the gene matches. The CDR3 DNA is TGCGCCAGCAGCGCATTCGGACAGGGTCAACCTCGCACAGATACGCAGTATTTT. It specifies CASSAFGQGQPRTDTQYF. Full variable domain (outside the CDR3, taken from reference TRBV5-1 and TRBJ2-3): KAGVTQTPRYLIKTRGQQVTLSCSPISGHRSVSWYQQTPGQGLQFLFEYFSETQRNKGNFPGRFSGRQFSNSRSEMNVSTLELGDSALYLCASSAFGQGQPRTDTQYFGPGTRLTVL.

This clone was counted a single time. CDR3 in amino acids: CASTFGGRGTSGAQYF. The CDR3 nucleotides are TGTGCCAGCACCTTCGGAGGTCGGGGGACCTCCGGGGCCCAGTACTTC. The chain employs TRBV7-2 and TRBJ2-5, with D perhaps matching TRBD2 (6 bases). Germline V gene sequence: CDR1 SGHTA, CDR2 FQGNSA. With 7 bases removed from V and 9 bases from J, the gap between germline ends came to 27 bases. CDR3 length: 16 amino acids.

The chain employs TRBV13 and TRBJ1-6; the D gene is possibly TRBD1 (5 bases). Trimming shortened V by 6 bases and J by 9 bases, and 18 bases separated the two germline ends. CDR1 and CDR2 from the germline V gene are PRHDT and FYEKMQ (reference sequence). The CDR3 sequence is 15 residues long. The CDR3 protein is CASSRMGGISSPLHF. CDR3 coding DNA: TGTGCCAGCAGTCGGATGGGGGGGATCTCTTCACCCCTCCACTTT.

The CDR3 coding sequence is TGTGCCTGGAGGAAGCAGGTCCACGAGCAGTACTTC. It yields the protein CAWRKQVHEQYF. The J gene is TRBJ2-7, the V gene TRBV30; D is unclear. Per the germline V gene, CDR1 is GTSNPN and CDR2 is SVGIG (reference sequence). Trimming took off 3 bases at V and 5 bases at J, with 11 bases between the two ends. CDR3 size: 12 residues.

The rearrangement uses TRBV14 and TRBJ2-7; D is possibly TRBD2 (6 bases). Germline CDR1 SGHDN, CDR2 FVKESK. The V end lost 4 bases, the J end lost 5 bases, and 24 bases lay between the germline ends. This CDR3 has 17 residues. CDR3 coding DNA: TGTGCCAGCAGCCTATCTGGTTGGAGGGCGGAGGACCACGAGCAGTACTTC. Translated, it gives CASSLSGWRAEDHEQYF.

V usage is TRBV10-3 and J usage is TRBJ1-6; D not certain. CDR3 length: 15 amino acids. Trimming pared 4 bases from V and 0 bases from J, leaving 7 bases between. CDR1 and CDR2 from the germline V gene are ENHRY and SYGVKD. The chain's CDR3 is CAISAGSSYNSPLHF. The CDR3 region has the DNA TGTGCCATCAGTGCCGGGAGCTCCTATAATTCACCCCTCCACTTT.

V usage is TRBV5-1 and J usage is TRBJ2-3; tentative D call: TRBD1 (5 bases). Trimming removed 1 base from V and 1 base from J, with 10 bases in between. The CDR3 runs 15 residues. CDR1 and CDR2 (germline): SGHRS, YFSETQ. CDR3 coding DNA: TGCGCCAGCAGCTTGTTGGGCAGGGGCACAGATACGCAGTATTTT. It encodes CASSLLGRGTDTQYF. The whole variable domain, remainder taken from reference TRBV5-1 and TRBJ2-3, is KAGVTQTPRYLIKTRGQQVTLSCSPISGHRSVSWYQQTPGQGLQFLFEYFSETQRNKGNFPGRFSGRQFSNSRSEMNVSTLELGDSALYLCASSLLGRGTDTQYFGPGTRLTVL.

The CDR3 DNA follows: TGTGCCACCAGCAGAGAAGGGGCTGGACAGGGGGGGAGTGAGCAGTTCTTC. Its protein product is CATSREGAGQGGSEQFF. The gene calls are TRBV15 and TRBJ2-1, with 10 bases lining up with TRBD1. The CDR3 loop spans 17 amino acids. Germline values: CDR1 LNHNV, CDR2 YYDKDF (reference sequence). The V and J ends lost 0 bases and 9 bases, in that order; junction bases with no gene match: 11.

The chain employs TRBV15 and TRBJ2-5; the D gene is possibly TRBD1 (5 bases). The CDR3 sequence is 15 residues long. CDR1 is LNHNV, CDR2 YYDKDF, per germline (reference sequence). Trimming cost V 5 bases and J 0 bases, with 13 bases left between them. The CDR3 region has the DNA TGTGCCACCAGCCGTTGGGCAGGGAACCAAGAGACCCAGTACTTC. Its translation is CATSRWAGNQETQYF.

J is TRBJ2-6 and V is TRBV23-1; D gene unclear. TRBV23-1 belongs to the ORF category, with a function that is uncertain. The CDR3 runs 17 residues. Trimming cost V 4 bases and J 4 bases, with 17 bases left between them. In DNA, the CDR3 is TGCGCCAGCAGTCCCAAGCTCCCGGTGAGAGGGGCCAACGTCCTGACTTTC. It encodes CASSPKLPVRGANVLTF.

This clone has a handful of counts. The chain employs TRBV4-2 and TRBJ2-7; TRBD1 agrees at 9 bases. The CDR3 extends over 16 amino acids. V was pared by 3 bases and J by 3 bases, with 9 bases of the junction left unmatched. Germline CDR1 LGHNA, CDR2 YNFKEQ. The CDR3 sequence: CASSHGTGNTIYEQYF. The DNA of the CDR3 is TGTGCCAGCAGCCACGGGACAGGGAATACGATCTACGAGCAGTACTTC.

A single count supports this clone. The rearrangement uses TRBV10-3 and TRBJ1-1, with D possibly matching TRBD1 (6 bases). V was trimmed by 6 bases and J by 3 bases, leaving 11 bases between them. Germline assignment: CDR1 ENHRY and CDR2 SYGVKD. This CDR3 is built from 13 residues. The CDR3: CAIRQGGDTEAFF. The CDR3, as DNA: TGTGCCATCAGACAGGGCGGCGACACTGAAGCTTTCTTT.

This clone was recorded once. V is TRBV4-1 and J is TRBJ1-1, with D unresolved. The CDR3 consists of 17 residues. The germline V gene has CDR1 MGHRA and CDR2 YSYEKL. Trimming removed 1 base from V and 0 bases from J, with 15 bases in between. CDR3 residues: CASSQGPPGIMNTEAFF. DNA for the CDR3: TGCGCCAGCAGCCAAGGCCCCCCCGGTATCATGAACACTGAAGCTTTCTTT.